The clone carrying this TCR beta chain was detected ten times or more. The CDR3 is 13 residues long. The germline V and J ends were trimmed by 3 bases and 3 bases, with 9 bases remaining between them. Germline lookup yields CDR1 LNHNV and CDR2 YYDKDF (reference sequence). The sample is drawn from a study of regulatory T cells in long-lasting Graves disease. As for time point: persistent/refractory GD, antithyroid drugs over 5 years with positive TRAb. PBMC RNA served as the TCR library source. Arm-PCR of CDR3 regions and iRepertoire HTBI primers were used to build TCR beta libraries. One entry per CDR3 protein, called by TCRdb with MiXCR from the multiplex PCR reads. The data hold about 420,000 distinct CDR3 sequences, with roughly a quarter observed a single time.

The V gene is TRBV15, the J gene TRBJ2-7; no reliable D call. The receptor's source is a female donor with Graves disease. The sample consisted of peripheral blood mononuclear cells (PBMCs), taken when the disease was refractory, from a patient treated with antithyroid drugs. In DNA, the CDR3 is TGTGCCACCAGCAGGAATAGAGGCTACGAGCAGTACTTC. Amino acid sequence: CATSRNRGYEQYF. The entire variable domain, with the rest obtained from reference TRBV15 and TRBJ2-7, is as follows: DAMVIQNPRYQVTQFGKPVTLSCSQTLNHNVMYWYQQKSSQAPKLLFHYYDKDFNNEADTPDNFQSRRPNTSFCFLDIRSPGLGDTAMYLCATSRNRGYEQYFGPGTRLTVT.